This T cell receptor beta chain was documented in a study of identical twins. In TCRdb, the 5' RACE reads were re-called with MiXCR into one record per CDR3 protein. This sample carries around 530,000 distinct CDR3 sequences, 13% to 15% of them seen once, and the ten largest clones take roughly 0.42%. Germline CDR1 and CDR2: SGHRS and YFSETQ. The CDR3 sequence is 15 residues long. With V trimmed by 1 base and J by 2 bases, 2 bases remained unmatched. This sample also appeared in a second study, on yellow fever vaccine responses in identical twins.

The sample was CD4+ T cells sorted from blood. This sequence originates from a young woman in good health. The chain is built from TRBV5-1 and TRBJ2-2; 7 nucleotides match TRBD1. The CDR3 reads CASSLNRGNTGELFF. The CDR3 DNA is TGCGCCAGCAGCTTGAACAGGGGTAACACCGGGGAGCTGTTTTTT. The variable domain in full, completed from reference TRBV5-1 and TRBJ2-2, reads KAGVTQTPRYLIKTRGQQVTLSCSPISGHRSVSWYQQTPGQGLQFLFEYFSETQRNKGNFPGRFSGRQFSNSRSEMNVSTLELGDSALYLCASSLNRGNTGELFFGEGSRLTVL.